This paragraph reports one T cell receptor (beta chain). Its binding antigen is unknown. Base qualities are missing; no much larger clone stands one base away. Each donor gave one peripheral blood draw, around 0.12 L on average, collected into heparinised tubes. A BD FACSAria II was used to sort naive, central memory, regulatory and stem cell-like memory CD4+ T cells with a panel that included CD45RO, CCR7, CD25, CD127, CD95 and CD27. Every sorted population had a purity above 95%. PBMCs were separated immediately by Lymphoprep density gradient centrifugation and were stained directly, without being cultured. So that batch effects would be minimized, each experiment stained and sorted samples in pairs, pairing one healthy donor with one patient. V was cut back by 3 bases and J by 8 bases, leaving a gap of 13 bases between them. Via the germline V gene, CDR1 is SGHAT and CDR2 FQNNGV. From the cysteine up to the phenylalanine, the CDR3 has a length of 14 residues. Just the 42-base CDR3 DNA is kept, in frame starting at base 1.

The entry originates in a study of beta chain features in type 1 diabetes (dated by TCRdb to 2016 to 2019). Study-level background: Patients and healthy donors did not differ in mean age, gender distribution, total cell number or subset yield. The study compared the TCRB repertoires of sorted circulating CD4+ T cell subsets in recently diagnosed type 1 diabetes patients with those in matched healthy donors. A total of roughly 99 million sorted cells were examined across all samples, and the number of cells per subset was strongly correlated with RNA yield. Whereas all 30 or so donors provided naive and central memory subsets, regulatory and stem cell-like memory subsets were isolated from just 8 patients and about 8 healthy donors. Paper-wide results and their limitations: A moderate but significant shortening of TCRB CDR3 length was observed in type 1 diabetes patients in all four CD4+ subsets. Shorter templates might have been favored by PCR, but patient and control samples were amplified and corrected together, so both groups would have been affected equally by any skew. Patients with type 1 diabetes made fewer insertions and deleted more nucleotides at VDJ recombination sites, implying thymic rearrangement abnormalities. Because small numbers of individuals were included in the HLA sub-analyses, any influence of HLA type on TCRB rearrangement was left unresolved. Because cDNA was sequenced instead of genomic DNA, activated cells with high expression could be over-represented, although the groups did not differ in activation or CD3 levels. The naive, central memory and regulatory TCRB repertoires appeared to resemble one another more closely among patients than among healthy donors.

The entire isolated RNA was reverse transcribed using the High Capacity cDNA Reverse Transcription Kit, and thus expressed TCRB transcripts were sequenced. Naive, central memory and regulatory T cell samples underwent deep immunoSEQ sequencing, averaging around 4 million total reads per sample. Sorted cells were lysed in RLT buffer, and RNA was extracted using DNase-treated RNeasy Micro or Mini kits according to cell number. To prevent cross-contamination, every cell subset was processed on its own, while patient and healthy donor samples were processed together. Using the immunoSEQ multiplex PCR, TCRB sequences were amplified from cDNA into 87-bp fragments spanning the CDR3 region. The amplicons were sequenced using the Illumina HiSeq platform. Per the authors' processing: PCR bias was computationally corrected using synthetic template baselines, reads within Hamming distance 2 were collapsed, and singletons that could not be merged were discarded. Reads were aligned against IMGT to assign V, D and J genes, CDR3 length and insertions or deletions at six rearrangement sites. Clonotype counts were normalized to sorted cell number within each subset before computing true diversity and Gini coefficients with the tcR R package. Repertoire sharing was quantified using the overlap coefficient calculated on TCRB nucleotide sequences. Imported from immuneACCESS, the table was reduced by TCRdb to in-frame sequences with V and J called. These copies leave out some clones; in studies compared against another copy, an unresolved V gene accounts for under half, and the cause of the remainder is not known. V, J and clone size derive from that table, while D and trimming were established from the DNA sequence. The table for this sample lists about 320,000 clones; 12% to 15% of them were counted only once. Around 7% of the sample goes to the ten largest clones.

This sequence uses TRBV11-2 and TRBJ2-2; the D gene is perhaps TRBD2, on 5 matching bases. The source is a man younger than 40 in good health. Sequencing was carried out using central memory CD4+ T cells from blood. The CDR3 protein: CASSFRRERGELFF. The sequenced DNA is TGTGCCAGCAGCTTTAGACGGGAAAGGGGGGAGCTGTTTTTT.